The T cell receptor (beta chain) described here comes from a study of breast tumors, draining lymph nodes, adjacent tissues. Study outcomes and limitations: Tumor T cell lymph node origin was a supported hypothesis, not proven. Compared with lymph nodes, tumors were less diverse; compared with nontumor tissue, more.

CDR1 and CDR2 (germline): MNHNS, SASEGT. Between the trimmed V and J ends, which lost 7 bases and 5 bases, there was a span of 18 bases. This CDR3 has 14 residues. From the multiplex PCR reads, TCRdb called clonotypes with MiXCR, one entry per CDR3 protein. The sample lists under 80,000 distinct CDR3 sequences, around 43% occurring once. This clonotype showed up many times. Its specificity is not known. The source of this sequence is a female donor with breast cancer. Some clones in this sample may be carry-over from other donors' samples. The specimen sequenced was breast tumor tissue. The gene calls are TRBV6-1 and TRBJ2-7, with D possibly called TRBD1 or TRBD2 (5 bases each). CDR3 sequence (DNA): TGTGCCAGCATCGAAAAGGGGCGGGTTCACGAGCAGTACTTC. It yields the protein CASIEKGRVHEQYF.